This TCR beta chain was recovered during a study of blood T cell repertoires in COVID-19. Study-level information: Acute and convalescent COVID-19 specimens originated in the United States, Italy and Spain. T cells, B-cell-depleted T cells, or PBMCs provided the cDNA or gDNA that served as material.

Data came from immunoSEQ multiplex PCR; TCRdb stores just in-frame clones and leaves some out. The data contain 180,000 or so clones, 86% of them singletons. Deletions cut 0 bases from V and 3 bases from J, with 8 bases between. CDR1 is SEHNR, CDR2 FQNEAQ, per germline (reference sequence). The CDR3 covers 14 residues. The receptor comes from a man aged 40-49 years with acute COVID-19. The rearrangement uses TRBV7-9 and TRBJ1-2; D call uncertain. Sequencing input: PBMCs or T cells enriched from blood (not recorded which). CDR3 sequence: CASSLAAAYYGYTF. In DNA, the CDR3 is TGTGCCAGCAGCTTAGCCGCGGCTTACTATGGCTACACCTTC.